The 23 T cell receptor beta chains listed next were all sequenced from one sample in a study of T cell responses to AZD1222 COVID-19 vaccine. TCRdb's table, derived via immunoSEQ multiplex PCR, lists solely in-frame clones and lacks some. The repertoire has around 130,000 clones, 87% of them found once; the top ten carry about 1.5%. The specimen comprised peripheral blood, sampled on day 0 of AZD1222 vaccination. The receptors here all came from an adult in good health.

This clone was recorded a few times. The chain combines TRBV29-1 with TRBJ1-2; 9 nucleotides line up with TRBD1. After removal of 6 bases from V and 0 bases from J, the junction contained 8 bases not matched to a gene. There are 15 residues in the CDR3. CDR1 is SQVTM, CDR2 ANQGSEA, per germline. CDR3 residues: CSVSNGQGSNYGYTF. DNA of the CDR3: TGCAGCGTCTCAAATGGACAGGGGTCTAACTATGGCTACACCTTC.

This rearrangement joins TRBV6-5 to TRBJ2-4; D is perhaps TRBD1 (5 bases). Germline CDR1 and CDR2: MNHEY and SVGAGI. The CDR3 has 14 residues. The V gene lost 2 bases and the J gene lost 7 bases, with 12 bases spanning the gap. The CDR3 coding sequence is TGTGCCAGCAGTTACGGGGCCCCCGGGAACATTCAGTACTTC. It specifies CASSYGAPGNIQYF.

This sequence joins TRBV29-1 and TRBJ2-2, with 16 bases lining up with TRBD2. V gave up 7 bases and J gave up 4 bases; unmatched junction bases: 9. The CDR3 has 17 amino acids. Germline assignment: CDR1 SQVTM and CDR2 ANQGSEA. CDR3: CSGAGTSGGAGTGELFF. Here the CDR3 DNA reads TGCAGCGGGGCCGGGACTAGCGGGGGGGCGGGCACCGGGGAGCTGTTTTTT.

The rearrangement uses TRBV19 and TRBJ2-7; 10 bases fit TRBD1. Losses at the gene ends were 1 base for V and 1 base for J; bases not matched to a gene: 7. The CDR3 is 17 residues long. Germline V CDR1 and CDR2: LNHDA, SQIVND (reference sequence). This CDR3 is CASSIAPGQGMSYEQYF. The DNA for the CDR3 is TGTGCCAGTAGTATAGCCCCGGGACAGGGGATGTCCTACGAGCAGTACTTC.

This clone was observed once. The J gene is TRBJ1-5, the V gene TRBV6-6, with 7 bases that match TRBD1. There are 15 residues in the CDR3. Germline V gene lookup returns CDR1 MNHNY and CDR2 SVGAGI (reference sequence). Trimming at V came to 6 bases and at J to 3 bases, leaving 8 bases not matched to a gene. The CDR3 loop is CASSRDRKDNQPQHF. The DNA of the CDR3 is TGTGCCAGCAGCAGGGACAGAAAAGACAATCAGCCCCAGCATTTT.

The CDR3 loop is CASSRRLAGELFF. CDR3 nucleotides: TGTGCCAGCAGCCGACGACTAGCCGGGGAGCTGTTTTTT. This chain uses TRBV3-1 (or the pseudogene TRBV3-2) with TRBJ2-2; maybe TRBD2 (6 bases). The CDR3 is 13 amino acids. The V gene's germline CDR1 is LGHDT and CDR2 YNNKEL (reference sequence). V was trimmed by 4 bases and J by 6 bases, leaving 9 bases between them.

This clone was detected only a few times. The V call is TRBV7-2, the J call TRBJ1-1; D unclear. Trimming stripped 5 bases from V and 4 bases from J, with 14 bases between. In germline, CDR1 is SGHTA, CDR2 FQGNSA. The CDR3 covers 14 residues. The CDR3 region has the DNA TGTGCCAGCAGCCCAGGTGGACCGATCACTGAAGCTTTCTTT. This sequence encodes CASSPGGPITEAFF.

The J gene is TRBJ1-5, the V gene TRBV19; a weak D match, TRBD1 (5 bases). V was clipped by 5 bases and J by 0 bases, with 20 bases between them. The CDR3 has 18 residues. Germline CDR1 reads LNHDA; CDR2 reads SQIVND (reference sequence). CDR3 region: CASSSHISGELSNQPQHF. The CDR3 region has the DNA TGTGCCAGTAGTTCACACATTTCGGGGGAGCTTAGCAATCAGCCCCAGCATTTT.

This clone was recorded only once. The chain joins TRBV6-6 to TRBJ2-2; tentative D call: TRBD1 (7 bases). This CDR3 contains 16 residues. V lost 6 bases, J lost 1 base, and 15 bases lay in between. The germline gives CDR1 MNHNY, CDR2 SVGAGI (reference sequence). The CDR3 coding sequence is TGTGCCAGCAGAGAGGACAGGAGGGGGAACACCGGGGAGCTGTTTTTT. Translation: CASREDRRGNTGELFF.

This chain uses TRBV3-1 (or the pseudogene TRBV3-2) with TRBJ2-1, with 10 bases matching TRBD2. The V and J ends lost 1 base and 5 bases, in that order; junction bases with no gene match: 5. From germline, CDR1 is LGHDT and CDR2 YNNKEL (reference sequence). This CDR3 has 16 amino acids. The CDR3 bases are TGTGCCAGCAGCCAAGTCCTAGCGGGGGCGAACAATGAGCAGTTCTTC. It yields the protein CASSQVLAGANNEQFF.

This chain joins TRBV10-1 and TRBJ2-7, with TRBD1 matching 9 bases. The J segment lost 6 bases and the V segment lost 7 bases, leaving 1 base of the junction unmatched. CDR3 length equals 11 residues. In germline, CDR1 is WNHNN, CDR2 SYGVQD (reference sequence). CDR3 coding DNA: TGCGCCAGCATGGGACAGGGCGAGCAGTACTTC. This codes for CASMGQGEQYF.

This rearrangement joins TRBV6-5 to TRBJ1-6; 10 bases line up with TRBD1. CDR3 length equals 15 residues. V gave up 0 bases and J gave up 8 bases; unmatched junction bases: 1. The germline V gene has CDR1 MNHEY and CDR2 SVGAGI. CDR3 coding DNA: TGTGCCAGCAGTTACTCGGGACAGGGGTATTCACCCCTCCACTTT. Protein: CASSYSGQGYSPLHF.

CDR3 DNA: TGTGCCAGCAGTTACCCGTATCGACTAGCGGGGTCTGTAAATGAGCAGTACTTC. It translates to CASSYPYRLAGSVNEQYF. V usage is TRBV6-2 or TRBV6-3 and J usage is TRBJ2-7, with 11 bases lining up with TRBD2. Germline CDR1 is MNHEY and CDR2 is SVGEGT. The CDR3 is 18 amino acids. The trim removed 2 bases at V and 7 bases at J, leaving 16 bases unmatched.

V usage is TRBV6-5 and J usage is TRBJ1-2; TRBD1 might be the D (6 bases). Trimming left V 2 bases short and J 4 bases short, with 17 bases between. CDR1 and CDR2 (germline): MNHEY, SVGAGI. The CDR3 consists of 16 residues. This chain's CDR3 is CASSYRLGTGPYGYTF. The CDR3 bases are TGTGCCAGCAGTTACCGCCTTGGTACAGGGCCCTATGGCTACACCTTC.

V usage is TRBV10-3 and J usage is TRBJ2-3, with 14 bases that match TRBD2. Trimming cost V 6 bases and J 0 bases; bases outside gene matches: 5. Germline lookup yields CDR1 ENHRY and CDR2 SYGVKD. CDR3 length: 17 residues. The CDR3 coding sequence is TGTGCCATCAGCACGGGACTAGCGGGGGTTAGCACAGATACGCAGTATTTT. It is translated as CAISTGLAGVSTDTQYF.

The chain is built from TRBV7-2 and TRBJ2-5, with TRBD1 identical over 10 bases. Germline-derived CDR1 and CDR2 are SGHTA and FQGNSA. The CDR3 sequence is 14 residues long. Unmatched junction bases numbered 6, after V lost 6 bases and J lost 5 bases. CDR3 coding DNA: TGTGCCAGCAGGACCGACAGGGGGCACGAGACCCAGTACTTC. This sequence encodes CASRTDRGHETQYF.

The sample holds a few counts of this clone. The V gene is TRBV24-1, the J gene TRBJ2-2; tentatively, D is TRBD1 (6 bases). The V gene's germline CDR1 is KGHDR and CDR2 SFDVKD. Deletions cut 4 bases from V and 3 bases from J, with 14 bases between. There are 16 residues in the CDR3. The CDR3 loop reads CATSDRGRFDTGELFF. The CDR3 region has the DNA TGTGCCACCAGTGACAGGGGAAGGTTTGACACCGGGGAGCTGTTTTTT.

The chain employs TRBV12-3 or TRBV12-4 and TRBJ1-5; D may be TRBD1 (6 bases). V lost 6 bases to trimming and J lost 6 bases, with 12 bases between them. The CDR3 consists of 13 residues. The CDR3 sequence is CASSPGAGQPQHF. CDR3 nucleotide sequence: TGTGCCAGCAGCCCAGGGGCGGGTCAGCCCCAGCATTTT.

This clone showed up just once. V and J are TRBV21-1 and TRBJ2-1. TRBV21-1 is labeled a pseudogene. CDR3 length equals 16 residues. Here the CDR3 DNA reads TGTGCCAGCAGCAAAGGAGGGGGGCACTCCTACAATGAGCAGTTCTTC. This translates into CASSKGGGHSYNEQFF.

A few counts support this clone. This specimen includes other DNA sequences encoding the same CDR3. The chain recombines TRBV5-1 with TRBJ1-5; D is unresolved. Germline V gene data show CDR1 as SGHRS and CDR2 as YFSETQ. The CDR3 covers 13 residues. The V end lost 0 bases, the J end lost 0 bases, and 1 base lay between the germline ends. This chain's CDR3 is CASSLDSNQPQHF. For the CDR3, the DNA is TGCGCCAGCAGCTTGGATAGCAATCAGCCCCAGCATTTT.

The chain combines TRBV9 with TRBJ2-5; D might be TRBD2 (6 bases). CDR3 length: 14 residues. Trimming cost V 5 bases and J 1 base, with 12 bases left between them. Germline V gene data show CDR1 as SGDLS and CDR2 as YYNGEE. CDR3 coding DNA: TGTGCCAGCAGTTCCATGGGACTCCAAGAGACCCAGTACTTC. It is translated as CASSSMGLQETQYF.

The chain is built from TRBV27 and TRBJ2-1; the D gene is possibly TRBD2 (5 bases). The V end was cut by 5 bases, the J end by 7 bases, with 21 bases between. Germline V CDR1 and CDR2: MNHEY, SMNVEV (reference sequence). CDR3 length equals 16 residues. Written as DNA, the CDR3 is TGTGCCAGCAGTCCGTGGGTTACGGAGGTGGAGAATGAGCAGTTCTTC. Its translation is CASSPWVTEVENEQFF.

This chain uses TRBV5-5 with TRBJ2-7; 10 bases line up with TRBD2. The CDR3 totals 14 residues. Looked up from germline, CDR1 is SGHKS and CDR2 is YYEKEE (reference sequence). The junction had 9 bases not matched to a gene; V was cut back by 3 bases and J by 9 bases. The CDR3: CASSSGTSAQWQYF. The CDR3 DNA is TGTGCCAGCAGCTCCGGGACTAGCGCCCAGTGGCAGTACTTC.